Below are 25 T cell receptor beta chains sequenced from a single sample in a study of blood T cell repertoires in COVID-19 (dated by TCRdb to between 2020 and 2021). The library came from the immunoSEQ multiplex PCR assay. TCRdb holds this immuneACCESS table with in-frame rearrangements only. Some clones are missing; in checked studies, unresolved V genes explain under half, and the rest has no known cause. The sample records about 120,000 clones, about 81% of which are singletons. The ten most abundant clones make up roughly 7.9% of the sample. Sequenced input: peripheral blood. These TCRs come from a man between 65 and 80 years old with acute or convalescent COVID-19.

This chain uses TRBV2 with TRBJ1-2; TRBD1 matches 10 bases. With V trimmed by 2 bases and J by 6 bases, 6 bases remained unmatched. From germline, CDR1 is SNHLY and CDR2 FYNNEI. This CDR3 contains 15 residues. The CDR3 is CASSERGQGINGYTF. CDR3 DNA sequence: TGTGCCAGCAGTGAACGGGGACAGGGGATTAATGGCTACACCTTC.

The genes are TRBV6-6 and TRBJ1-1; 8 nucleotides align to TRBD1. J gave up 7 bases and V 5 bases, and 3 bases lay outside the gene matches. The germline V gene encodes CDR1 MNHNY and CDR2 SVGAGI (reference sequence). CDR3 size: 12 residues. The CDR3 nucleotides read TGTGCCAGCAGTCGGGACAGGTTTGAAGCTTTCTTT. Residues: CASSRDRFEAFF.

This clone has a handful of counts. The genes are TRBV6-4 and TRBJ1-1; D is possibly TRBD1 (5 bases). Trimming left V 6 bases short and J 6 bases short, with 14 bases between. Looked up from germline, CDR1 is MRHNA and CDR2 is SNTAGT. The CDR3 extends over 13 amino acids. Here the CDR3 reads CASSLQGGAEAFF. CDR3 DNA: TGTGCCAGCAGCCTCCAGGGTGGGGCTGAAGCTTTCTTT.

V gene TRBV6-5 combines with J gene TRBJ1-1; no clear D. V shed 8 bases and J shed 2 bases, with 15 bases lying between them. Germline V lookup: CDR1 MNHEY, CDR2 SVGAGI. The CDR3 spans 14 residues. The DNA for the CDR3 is TGTGCCAGCGGGAGGTCCACCCTAAACACTGAAGCTTTCTTT. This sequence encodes CASGRSTLNTEAFF.

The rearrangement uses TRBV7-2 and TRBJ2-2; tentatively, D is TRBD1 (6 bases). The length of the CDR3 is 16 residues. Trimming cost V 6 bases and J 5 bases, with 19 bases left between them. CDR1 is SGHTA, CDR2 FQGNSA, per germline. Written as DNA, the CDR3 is TGTGCCAGCAGTCGACAGGTTGGGATCGGTACCGGGGAGCTGTTTTTT. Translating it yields CASSRQVGIGTGELFF.

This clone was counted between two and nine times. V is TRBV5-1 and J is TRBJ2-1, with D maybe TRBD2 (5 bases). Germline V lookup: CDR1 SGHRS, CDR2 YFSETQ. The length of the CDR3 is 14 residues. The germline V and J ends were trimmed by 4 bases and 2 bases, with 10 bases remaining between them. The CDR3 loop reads CASSPSGTYNEQFF. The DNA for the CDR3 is TGCGCCAGCAGCCCCTCGGGGACCTACAATGAGCAGTTCTTC.

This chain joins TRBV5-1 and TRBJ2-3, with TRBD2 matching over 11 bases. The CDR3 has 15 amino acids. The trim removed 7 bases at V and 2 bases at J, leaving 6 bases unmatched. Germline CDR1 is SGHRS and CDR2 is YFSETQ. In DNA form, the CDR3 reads TGCGCCAGCGGGAGACTAGCGGGAAACACAGATACGCAGTATTTT. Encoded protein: CASGRLAGNTDTQYF. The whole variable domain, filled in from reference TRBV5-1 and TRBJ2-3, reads KAGVTQTPRYLIKTRGQQVTLSCSPISGHRSVSWYQQTPGQGLQFLFEYFSETQRNKGNFPGRFSGRQFSNSRSEMNVSTLELGDSALYLCASGRLAGNTDTQYFGPGTRLTVL.

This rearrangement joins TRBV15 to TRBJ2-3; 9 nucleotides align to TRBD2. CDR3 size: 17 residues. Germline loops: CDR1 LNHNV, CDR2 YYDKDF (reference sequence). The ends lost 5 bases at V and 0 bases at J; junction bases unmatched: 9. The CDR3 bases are TGTGCCACCAGCCGCCCCCCTAGCGGGGTTAGCACAGATACGCAGTATTTT. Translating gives CATSRPPSGVSTDTQYF.

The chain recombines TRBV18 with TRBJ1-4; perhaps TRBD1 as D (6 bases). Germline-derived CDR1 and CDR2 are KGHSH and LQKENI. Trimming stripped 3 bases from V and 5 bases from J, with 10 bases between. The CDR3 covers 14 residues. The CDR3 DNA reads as TGTGCCAGCTCACCCCAGGGGATCAATGAAAAACTGTTTTTT. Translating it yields CASSPQGINEKLFF.

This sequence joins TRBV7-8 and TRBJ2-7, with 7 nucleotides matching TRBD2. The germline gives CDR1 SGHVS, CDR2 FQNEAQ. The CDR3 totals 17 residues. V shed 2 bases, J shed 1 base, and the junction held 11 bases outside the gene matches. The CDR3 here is CASSLNGFRGRSYEQYF. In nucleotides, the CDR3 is TGTGCCAGCAGCTTAAATGGTTTTCGCGGGAGATCCTACGAGCAGTACTTC.

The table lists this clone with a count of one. The CDR3 DNA reads TGTGCCAGCTCACCTCGGGAGGATAAGGAGACCCAGTACTTC. It specifies CASSPREDKETQYF. This chain connects TRBV18 to TRBJ2-5; 7 positions agree with TRBD2. Germline CDR1 and CDR2: KGHSH and LQKENI. The CDR3 totals 14 residues. J lost 5 bases, V lost 3 bases, and 6 bases had no gene match.

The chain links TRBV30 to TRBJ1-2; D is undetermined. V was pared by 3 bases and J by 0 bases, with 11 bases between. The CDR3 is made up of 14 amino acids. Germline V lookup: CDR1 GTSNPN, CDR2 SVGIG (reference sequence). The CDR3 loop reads CAWRRDFSNYGYTF. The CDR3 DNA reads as TGTGCCTGGAGGCGGGATTTCTCTAACTATGGCTACACCTTC.

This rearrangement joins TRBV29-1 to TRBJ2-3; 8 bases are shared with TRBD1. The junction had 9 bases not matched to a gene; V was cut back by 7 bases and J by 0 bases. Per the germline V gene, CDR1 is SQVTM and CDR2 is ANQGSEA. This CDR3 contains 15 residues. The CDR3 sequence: CSGGDRSTSTDTQYF. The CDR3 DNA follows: TGCAGCGGGGGGGACAGGTCAACTAGCACAGATACGCAGTATTTT.

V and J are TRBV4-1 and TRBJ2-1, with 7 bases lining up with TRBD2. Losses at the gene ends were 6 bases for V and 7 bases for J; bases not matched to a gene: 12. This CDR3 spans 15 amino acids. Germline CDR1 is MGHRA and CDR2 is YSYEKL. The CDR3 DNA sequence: TGCGCCAGCAGAACACCGGGACTAAAGGCAAATGAGCAGTTCTTC. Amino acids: CASRTPGLKANEQFF.

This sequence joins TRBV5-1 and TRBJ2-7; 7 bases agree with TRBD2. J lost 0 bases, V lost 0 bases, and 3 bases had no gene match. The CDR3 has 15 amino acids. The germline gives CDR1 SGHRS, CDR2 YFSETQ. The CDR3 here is CASSLDGRSSYEQYF. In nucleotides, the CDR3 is TGCGCCAGCAGCTTGGACGGGAGGAGCTCCTACGAGCAGTACTTC.

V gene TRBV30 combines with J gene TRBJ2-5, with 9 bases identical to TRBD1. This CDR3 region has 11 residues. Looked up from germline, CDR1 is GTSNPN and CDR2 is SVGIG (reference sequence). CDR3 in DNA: TGTGCAAGGGGACAGGGCGAGACCCAGTACTTC. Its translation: CARGQGETQYF.

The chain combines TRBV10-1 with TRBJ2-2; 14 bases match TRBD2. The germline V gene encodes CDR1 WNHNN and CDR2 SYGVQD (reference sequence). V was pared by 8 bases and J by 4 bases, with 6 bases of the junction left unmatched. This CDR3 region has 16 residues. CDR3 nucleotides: TGCGCCAGCTCGGGACTAGCGGGAGTCGGCACCGGGGAGCTGTTTTTT. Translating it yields CASSGLAGVGTGELFF.

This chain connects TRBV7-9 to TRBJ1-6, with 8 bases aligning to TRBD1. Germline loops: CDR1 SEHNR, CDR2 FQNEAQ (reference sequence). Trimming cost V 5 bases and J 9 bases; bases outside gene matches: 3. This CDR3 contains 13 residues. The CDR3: CASSLGQGSPLHF. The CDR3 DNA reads TGTGCCAGCAGCCTCGGACAGGGTTCACCCCTCCACTTT.

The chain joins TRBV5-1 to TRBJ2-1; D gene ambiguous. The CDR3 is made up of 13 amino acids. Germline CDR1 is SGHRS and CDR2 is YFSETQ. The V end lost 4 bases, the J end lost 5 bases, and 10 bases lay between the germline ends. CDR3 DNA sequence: TGCGCCAGCAGCCATGCCCCGGACAATGAGCAGTTCTTC. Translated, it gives CASSHAPDNEQFF.

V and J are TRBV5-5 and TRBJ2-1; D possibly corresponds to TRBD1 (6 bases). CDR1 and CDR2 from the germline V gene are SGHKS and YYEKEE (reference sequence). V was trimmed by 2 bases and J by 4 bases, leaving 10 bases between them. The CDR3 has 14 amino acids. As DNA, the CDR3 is TGTGCCAGCAGCTTAGGACAGTTTTACAATGAGCAGTTCTTC. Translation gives CASSLGQFYNEQFF.

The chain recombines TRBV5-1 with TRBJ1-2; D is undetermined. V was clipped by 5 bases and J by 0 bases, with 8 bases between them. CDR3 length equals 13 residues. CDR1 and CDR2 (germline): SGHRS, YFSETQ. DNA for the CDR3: TGCGCCAGCAGGGCCGCCACTAACTATGGCTACACCTTC. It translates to CASRAATNYGYTF.

The CDR3 DNA reads as TGTGCCAGCAGCTTACGGGACTACTCCTACAATGAGCAGTTCTTC. Amino acid sequence: CASSLRDYSYNEQFF. The chain joins TRBV9 to TRBJ2-1; TRBD2 agrees at 7 bases. This CDR3 is built from 15 residues. Germline assignment: CDR1 SGDLS and CDR2 YYNGEE. Trimming removed 4 bases from V and 0 bases from J; junction bases left unmatched: 4.

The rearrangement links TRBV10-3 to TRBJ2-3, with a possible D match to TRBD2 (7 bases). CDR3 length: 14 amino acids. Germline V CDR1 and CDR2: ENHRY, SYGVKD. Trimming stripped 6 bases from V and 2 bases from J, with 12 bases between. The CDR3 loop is CAIRRGPDTDTQYF. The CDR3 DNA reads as TGTGCCATCAGGCGGGGGCCGGACACAGATACGCAGTATTTT.

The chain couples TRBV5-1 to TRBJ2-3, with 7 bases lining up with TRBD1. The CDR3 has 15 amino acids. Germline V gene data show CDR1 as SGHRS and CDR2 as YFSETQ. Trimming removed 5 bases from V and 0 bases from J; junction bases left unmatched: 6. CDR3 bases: TGCGCCAGCAGTCCCAGGGGGATTAGCACAGATACGCAGTATTTT. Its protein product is CASSPRGISTDTQYF. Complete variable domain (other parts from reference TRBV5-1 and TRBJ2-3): KAGVTQTPRYLIKTRGQQVTLSCSPISGHRSVSWYQQTPGQGLQFLFEYFSETQRNKGNFPGRFSGRQFSNSRSEMNVSTLELGDSALYLCASSPRGISTDTQYFGPGTRLTVL.

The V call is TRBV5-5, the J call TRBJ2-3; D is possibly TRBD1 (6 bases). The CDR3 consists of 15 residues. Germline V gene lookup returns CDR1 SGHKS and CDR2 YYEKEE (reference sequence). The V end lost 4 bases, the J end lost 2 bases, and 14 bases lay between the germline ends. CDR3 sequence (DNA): TGTGCCAGCAGCCACAAGACAGGATACACAGATACGCAGTATTTT. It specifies CASSHKTGYTDTQYF. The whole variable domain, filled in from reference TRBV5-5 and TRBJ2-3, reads DAGVTQSPTHLIKTRGQQVTLRCSPISGHKSVSWYQQVLGQGPQFIFQYYEKEERGRGNFPDRFSARQFPNYSSELNVNALLLGDSALYLCASSHKTGYTDTQYFGPGTRLTVL.